Listed below are T cell receptor beta chains from one sample, sequenced in a study of blood T cell repertoires in COVID-19. Method: immunoSEQ multiplex PCR; TCRdb's copy keeps in-frame clones and lacks some. The sample contains tens of thousands of clones, approximately 86% of which appear only once. Sequenced: peripheral blood. These receptors all stem from a man aged 70-80 years with acute or convalescent COVID-19. Each CDR3 is given with its conserved first and last residue. Fields, in order: V gene, CDR3 protein.

V: TRBV6-2/TRBV6-3; CDR3: CASSRPSHSGANVLTF
V: TRBV25-1; CDR3: CASSGSRGGQETQYF
V: TRBV11-3; CDR3: CASSPGQGDNTDTQYF
V: TRBV30; CDR3: CAWRQKRTDTQYF
V: TRBV4-1; CDR3: CASSPRNQQGRRANQPQHF
V: TRBV19; CDR3: CASGSQGNTEAFF
V: TRBV5-1; CDR3: CASSLLAVPYNEQFF
V: TRBV2; CDR3: CASGGQFPNTEAFF
V: TRBV7-7; CDR3: CASSPGDYGSEQFF
V: TRBV18; CDR3: CASSPRQGPYNEQFF
V: TRBV30; CDR3: CAWTRQSNQPQHF
V: TRBV11-2; CDR3: CASSLKSVGNEQFF
V: TRBV2; CDR3: CASSERWQGWDLYGYTF
V: TRBV30; CDR3: CAWGLGTGGRETQYF
V: TRBV27; CDR3: CASSPDRNQPQHF
V: TRBV6-5; CDR3: CAIGGSGANVLTF
V: TRBV30; CDR3: CAWTVGIGANTEAFF
V: TRBV29-1; CDR3: CSVTSGSEAFF
V: TRBV10-3; CDR3: CAISESGTGYGYTF
V: TRBV19; CDR3: CASNFGTSEIDTQYF
V: TRBV27; CDR3: CASKTGQGAGNTIYF
V: TRBV6-6; CDR3: CASSYGSSSYNEQFF
V: TRBV5-4; CDR3: CASSLDPSQPNEKLFF
V: TRBV10-1; CDR3: CASSEGLYEQYF
V: TRBV21-1; CDR3: CASSNHRGYFQPQHF
V: TRBV10-3; CDR3: CAISNDRGEKLFF